These 25 T cell receptor beta chains were all obtained from the same sample, sequenced in a study of OX40 agonist ivuxolimab in advanced cancers. Produced via immunoSEQ multiplex PCR; TCRdb's table is partial and in-frame only. The sample lists around 11,000 clones, under 80% seen once, with roughly 46% in the top ten. The material sequenced was CD4+ or CD8+ T cells sorted from blood, taken in a trial of the OX40 agonist ivuxolimab. These receptors were obtained from an adult with an advanced solid tumor such as melanoma, head and neck, liver or kidney cancer.

The gene calls are TRBV7-9 and TRBJ2-1; D assignment may be TRBD1 or TRBD2 (5 bases each). Germline V gene lookup returns CDR1 SEHNR and CDR2 FQNEAQ (reference sequence). The V gene lost 4 bases and the J gene lost 3 bases, with 19 bases spanning the gap. The CDR3 extends over 17 amino acids. The CDR3, as DNA: TGTGCCAGCAGCTCACAACAGGAGTTGGGGGACTACAATGAGCAGTTCTTC. Translating gives CASSSQQELGDYNEQFF. Supplemented by reference TRBV7-9 and TRBJ2-1, the full variable domain reads DTGVSQNPRHKITKRGQNVTFRCDPISEHNRLYWYRQTLGQGPEFLTYFQNEAQLEKSRLLSDRFSAERPKGSFSTLEIQRTEQGDSAMYLCASSSQQELGDYNEQFFGPGTRLTVL.

This chain uses TRBV27 with TRBJ2-3; no clear D. In germline, CDR1 is MNHEY, CDR2 SMNVEV (reference sequence). This CDR3 has 14 residues. Trimming removed 3 bases from V and 6 bases from J, with 13 bases in between. The CDR3: CASSLGLKWDTQYF. CDR3 in DNA: TGTGCCAGCAGTTTGGGTTTGAAGTGGGATACGCAGTATTTT.

This chain links TRBV7-3 with TRBJ1-1; D possibly corresponds to TRBD1 (5 bases). The ends were cut back, 5 bases at V and 11 bases at J, with 15 bases in the middle. Germline CDR1 reads SGHTA; CDR2 reads FQGTGA. This CDR3 is built from 12 residues. CDR3 nucleotide sequence: TGTGCCAGCAGCACCCCCCCTGGGGCGGCTTTCTTT. It encodes CASSTPPGAAFF.

The rearrangement links TRBV7-3 to TRBJ1-2; a possible D gene is TRBD1 (6 bases). This CDR3 is 13 amino acids long. Trimming stripped 5 bases from V and 7 bases from J, with 14 bases between. Per germline, CDR1 SGHTA and CDR2 FQGTGA. CDR3 amino acids: CASSLGGAFGYTF. CDR3 bases: TGTGCCAGCAGCCTTGGGGGGGCGTTTGGCTACACCTTC. Supplemented by reference TRBV7-3 and TRBJ1-2, the full variable domain reads GAGVSQTPSNKVTEKGKYVELRCDPISGHTALYWYRQSLGQGPEFLIYFQGTGAADDSGLPNDRFFAVRPEGSVSTLKIQRTERGDSAVYLCASSLGGAFGYTFGSGTRLTVV.

By proportion, this clone is medium-sized. This chain connects TRBV14 to TRBJ2-3; the D is unclear. This CDR3 contains 15 residues. V was cut by 4 bases and J by 2 bases, with 13 bases left in between. CDR1 is SGHDN and CDR2 is FVKESK in the germline V gene. The CDR3 DNA follows: TGTGCCAGCAGCCCCAATTCCATCCTCACAGATACGCAGTATTTT. Translated: CASSPNSILTDTQYF.

This clone is labeled medium-sized. The chain joins TRBV29-1 to TRBJ2-7; 7 bases line up with TRBD2. Germline V gives CDR1 SQVTM, CDR2 ANQGSEA. The CDR3 is 12 residues long. Trimming cost V 6 bases and J 2 bases; bases outside gene matches: 4. Here the CDR3 DNA reads TGCAGCGTCAGGGACTACACCTACGAGCAGTACTTC. Its protein product is CSVRDYTYEQYF.

The chain has TRBV13 and TRBJ2-7; no definite D call. The CDR3 is made up of 14 amino acids. Germline CDR1 is PRHDT and CDR2 is FYEKMQ (reference sequence). V shed 1 base and J shed 2 bases, with 9 bases lying between them. This CDR3 reads CASSLEGETYEQYF. CDR3 bases: TGTGCCAGCAGCTTAGAGGGCGAGACCTACGAGCAGTACTTC.

The genes are TRBV30 and TRBJ1-1; 7 bases match TRBD1. In germline, CDR1 is GTSNPN, CDR2 SVGIG (reference sequence). The V and J ends lost 3 bases and 7 bases, in that order; junction bases with no gene match: 14. The CDR3 consists of 15 residues. In DNA, the CDR3 is TGTGCCTGGAGCGAACAATTTAAGGGGGCTCTTGAAGCTTTCTTT. Translated: CAWSEQFKGALEAFF. The full variable domain, with the rest looked up from reference TRBV30 and TRBJ1-1, is SQTIHQWPATLVQPVGSPLSLECTVEGTSNPNLYWYRQAAGRGLQLLFYSVGIGQISSEVPQNLSASRPQDRQFILSSKKLLLSDSGFYLCAWSEQFKGALEAFFGQGTRLTVV.

The chain is built from TRBV2 and TRBJ2-7; D may be TRBD2 (5 bases). The CDR3 length is 13 residues. In germline, CDR1 is SNHLY, CDR2 FYNNEI. Trimming pared 6 bases from V and 5 bases from J, leaving 14 bases between. In nucleotides, the CDR3 is TGTGCCAGCAGCCTAGTGAGGCGGGACGAGCAGTACTTC. As protein: CASSLVRRDEQYF. The full variable domain, with the rest looked up from reference TRBV2 and TRBJ2-7, is EPEVTQTPSHQVTQMGQEVILRCVPISNHLYFYWYRQILGQKVEFLVSFYNNEISEKSEIFDDQFSVERPDGSNFTLKIRSTKLEDSAMYFCASSLVRRDEQYFGPGTRLTVT.

The chain has TRBV9 and TRBJ2-1; 9 nucleotides line up with TRBD2. The germline gives CDR1 SGDLS, CDR2 YYNGEE. The CDR3 loop spans 16 amino acids. The junction had 8 bases not matched to a gene; V was cut back by 0 bases and J by 7 bases. As DNA, the CDR3 is TGTGCCAGCAGCGTAGAGCGGGAGGCCCTAGTGAATGAGCAGTTCTTC. Protein sequence: CASSVEREALVNEQFF.

The chain joins TRBV29-1 to TRBJ1-2; tentatively, D is TRBD1 (6 bases). The CDR3 loop spans 12 amino acids. The germline CDR1 and CDR2 sequences are SQVTM and ANQGSEA. Trimming removed 7 bases at V and 4 bases at J, with 13 bases between. For the CDR3, the DNA is TGCAGCGCTAAGGGGGGGATCTATGGCTACACCTTC. Encoded protein: CSAKGGIYGYTF.

This sequence joins TRBV5-1 and TRBJ2-7; D is uncertain. The CDR3 loop spans 13 amino acids. The V end lost 4 bases, the J end lost 1 base, and 9 bases lay between the germline ends. CDR1 is SGHRS, CDR2 YFSETQ, per germline. DNA of the CDR3: TGCGCCAGCAGCCCAGCGCAGTCCTACGAGCAGTACTTC. It specifies CASSPAQSYEQYF.

V usage is TRBV7-9 and J usage is TRBJ2-7, with D uncertain. This CDR3 has 13 residues. From germline, CDR1 is SEHNR and CDR2 FQNEAQ (reference sequence). V was pared by 11 bases and J by 1 base, with 15 bases between. The CDR3 loop reads CAGRALPSYEQYF. CDR3 nucleotides: TGTGCCGGCCGGGCTCTTCCTTCCTACGAGCAGTACTTC.

The chain combines TRBV28 with TRBJ2-1; 9 bases are shared with TRBD1. Trimming removed 7 bases from V and 7 bases from J; junction bases left unmatched: 5. CDR1 is MDHEN, CDR2 SYDVKM, per germline. The CDR3 is 13 residues long. CDR3: CASTTGQGNEQFF. As DNA, the CDR3 is TGTGCCAGCACCACCGGACAGGGGAATGAGCAGTTCTTC.

In its sample, this clone is medium-sized (0.01 to 0.1%). The chain links TRBV27 to TRBJ2-1; 8 bases line up with TRBD1. Per germline, CDR1 MNHEY and CDR2 SMNVEV (reference sequence). The V segment lost 7 bases and the J segment 0 bases; nucleotides outside the gene matches: 5. The CDR3 extends over 15 amino acids. CDR3 loop: CASKFGTGSYNEQFF. CDR3 coding DNA: TGTGCCAGCAAATTTGGGACAGGCTCCTACAATGAGCAGTTCTTC.

V is TRBV11-2 and J is TRBJ2-7, with 7 positions matching TRBD1. CDR3 length equals 16 residues. Germline lookup yields CDR1 SGHAT and CDR2 FQNNGV. V lost 1 base to trimming and J lost 2 bases; unmatched junction nucleotides: 8. CDR3: CASSLVRGTAPYEQYF. The CDR3 nucleotides are TGTGCCAGCAGCTTAGTTAGGGGGACAGCACCCTACGAGCAGTACTTC.

The chain couples TRBV12-1 to TRBJ1-4; TRBD1, the table's D call, was not compared with the DNA. TRBV12-1 is designated a pseudogene. The CDR3 is 15 residues long. The CDR3 DNA is TGTGCCAGCAGCTCAAAGGTAGGGGGAAATGAAAAACTGTTTTTT. This encodes CASSSKVGGNEKLFF.

The chain combines TRBV6-5 with TRBJ2-1, with TRBD2 matching over 10 bases. V was clipped by 5 bases and J by 0 bases; unmatched bases: 1. The CDR3 length is 15 residues. Germline values: CDR1 MNHEY, CDR2 SVGAGI. Here the CDR3 reads CASSPSGSSYNEQFF. The CDR3 nucleotides are TGTGCCAGCAGTCCTAGCGGGAGCTCCTACAATGAGCAGTTCTTC.

This clone is medium-sized. V usage is TRBV28 and J usage is TRBJ2-5; D may be TRBD1 (5 bases). Germline loops: CDR1 MDHEN, CDR2 SYDVKM. Trimming removed 5 bases from V and 3 bases from J, with 16 bases in between. The CDR3 contains 15 residues. The CDR3 nucleotides read TGTGCCAGCAGTATGGATGGGGCAGAGGAAGAGACCCAGTACTTC. Translation gives CASSMDGAEEETQYF. Filled out from reference TRBV28 and TRBJ2-5, the complete variable domain reads DVKVTQSSRYLVKRTGEKVFLECVQDMDHENMFWYRQDPGLGLRLIYFSYDVKMKEKGDIPEGYSVSREKKERFSLILESASTNQTSMYLCASSMDGAEEETQYFGPGTRLLVL.

The chain joins TRBV5-1 to TRBJ2-1; 10 nucleotides line up with TRBD2. The trim removed 3 bases at V and 5 bases at J, leaving 11 bases unmatched. The germline V gene encodes CDR1 SGHRS and CDR2 YFSETQ. The CDR3 contains 17 residues. The CDR3 loop is CASSSEPGLAYDNEQFF. The CDR3, as DNA: TGCGCCAGCAGCTCGGAACCGGGACTAGCGTATGACAATGAGCAGTTCTTC.

This clone has a handful of counts. The rearrangement links TRBV19 to TRBJ2-1; D is uncertain. CDR1 is LNHDA and CDR2 is SQIVND in the germline V gene (reference sequence). The CDR3 sequence is 12 residues long. V was shortened by 0 bases and J by 13 bases, with 10 bases between the two germline ends. The CDR3 region is CASSIDHLHQFF. CDR3 nucleotides: TGTGCCAGTAGTATAGATCATCTACATCAGTTCTTC.

This chain joins TRBV7-9 and TRBJ2-1, with a weak D call TRBD2 (6 bases). The CDR3 extends over 15 amino acids. Germline assignment: CDR1 SEHNR and CDR2 FQNEAQ (reference sequence). V was shortened by 1 base and J by 4 bases, with 11 bases between the two germline ends. CDR3 sequence: CASSLEGGWYNEQFF. CDR3 coding DNA: TGTGCCAGCAGCTTAGAGGGAGGATGGTACAATGAGCAGTTCTTC.

This chain joins TRBV7-9 and TRBJ1-2; 7 nucleotides align to TRBD1. Trimming at V came to 4 bases and at J to 5 bases, leaving 7 bases not matched to a gene. CDR1 SEHNR and CDR2 FQNEAQ come from the germline V gene (reference sequence). The CDR3 spans 14 residues. CDR3 protein: CASSSAGTAYGYTF. DNA of the CDR3: TGTGCCAGCAGCTCCGCCGGGACAGCATATGGCTACACCTTC.

The V and J genes are TRBV7-8 and TRBJ2-7; unclear D gene. V was shortened by 5 bases and J by 2 bases, with 10 bases between the two germline ends. Germline loops: CDR1 SGHVS, CDR2 FQNEAQ. The CDR3 runs 13 residues. CDR3 amino acids: CASSRRPAYEQYF. CDR3 DNA sequence: TGTGCCAGCAGCCGACGACCGGCCTACGAGCAGTACTTC.

This clone was seen a few times. At the DNA level, this CDR3 is encoded by other sequences in the same sample as well. The gene calls are TRBV27 and TRBJ2-7; TRBD2 agrees at 8 bases. The CDR3 is 14 residues long. Germline V lookup: CDR1 MNHEY, CDR2 SMNVEV (reference sequence). Germline trimming cut 6 bases from V and 0 bases from J; bases unmatched to any gene: 4. The CDR3 protein is CASSASGSSYEQYF. CDR3 bases: TGTGCCAGCAGCGCAAGCGGGAGCTCCTACGAGCAGTACTTC.